The 10 T cell receptor beta chains in this list originate from one sample, sequenced in a study of neurological immune-mediated disorders. One entry per CDR3 protein results from TCRdb running MiXCR on the 5' RACE reads. The data show some 38,000 distinct CDR3 sequences, with 13% to 15% seen just once and roughly 27% held by the top ten. Sequencing was done on a sample of PBMCs. These receptors were obtained from a woman aged 45 to 65 with HTLV-1-associated myelopathy (HAM/TSP).

This clonotype was recorded at least ten times. The chain employs TRBV12-3 or TRBV12-4 and TRBJ2-1; 14 positions agree with TRBD2. Trimming took 6 bases from V and 2 from J; bases not matched to a gene: 6. The CDR3 spans 17 residues. This chain's CDR3 is CASRIGLAGGAYNEQFF. Written as DNA, the CDR3 is TGTGCCAGCAGGATCGGACTAGCGGGGGGAGCCTACAATGAGCAGTTCTTC.

This clonotype has at least ten counts. The chain has TRBV5-1 and TRBJ2-3; D tentatively reads TRBD1 or TRBD2 (5 bases each). V was trimmed by 3 bases and J by 1 base, leaving 15 bases between them. The CDR3 consists of 16 residues. CDR1 and CDR2 from the germline V gene are SGHRS and YFSETQ. The CDR3 loop reads CASSSGTGSRTDTQYF. The CDR3 region has the DNA TGCGCCAGCAGCTCCGGGACGGGGTCCCGCACAGATACGCAGTATTTT.

This clonotype has ten or more counts. The chain employs TRBV6-5 and TRBJ1-1; D uncertain. Between the trimmed V and J ends, which lost 0 bases and 5 bases, there was a span of 10 bases. CDR1 is MNHEY and CDR2 is SVGAGI in the germline V gene. This CDR3 has 14 amino acids. This chain's CDR3 is CASSYSNWGTEAFF. CDR3 coding DNA: TGTGCCAGCAGTTACTCGAATTGGGGAACTGAAGCTTTCTTT.

This clonotype was counted many times. The chain combines TRBV12-3 or TRBV12-4 with TRBJ2-1; 13 positions match TRBD2. The CDR3 sequence is 15 residues long. Trimming removed 6 bases from V and 10 bases from J; junction bases left unmatched: 9. The CDR3 loop reads CASRATSGGAEEQFF. The CDR3 coding sequence is TGTGCCAGCAGGGCCACTAGCGGGGGGGCCGAGGAGCAGTTCTTC.

In its sample, this clonotype was seen many times. V usage is TRBV5-1 and J usage is TRBJ1-1; TRBD1 matches 9 bases. The CDR3 is made up of 17 amino acids. Germline lookup yields CDR1 SGHRS and CDR2 YFSETQ. J lost 1 base, V lost 5 bases, and 12 bases had no gene match. CDR3: CASSPPGQGDGNTEAFF. CDR3 bases: TGCGCCAGCAGTCCACCGGGACAGGGAGATGGGAACACTGAAGCTTTCTTT.

This clonotype showed up many times. The CDR3 sequence is CASSARGGEHYNEQFF. CDR3 DNA: TGTGCCAGCAGTGCGCGGGGGGGGGAACACTACAATGAGCAGTTCTTC. This chain joins TRBV2 and TRBJ2-1, with 9 bases matching TRBD2. The trim removed 4 bases at V and 3 bases at J, leaving 7 bases unmatched. The CDR3 runs to 16 residues. The germline V gene encodes CDR1 SNHLY and CDR2 FYNNEI. Looking up the rest from reference TRBV2 and TRBJ2-1 gives the full variable domain: EPEVTQTPSHQVTQMGQEVILRCVPISNHLYFYWYRQILGQKVEFLVSFYNNEISEKSEIFDDQFSVERPDGSNFTLKIRSTKLEDSAMYFCASSARGGEHYNEQFFGPGTRLTVL.

A word on this clonotype: This may stem from a read error, because a much larger clone lies one nucleotide away. The genes are TRBV6-5 and TRBJ1-4; the D is unclear. This CDR3 has 13 residues. V was pared by 4 bases and J by 7 bases, with 10 bases between. CDR1 MNHEY and CDR2 SVGAGI come from the germline V gene. In nucleotides, the CDR3 is TGTGCCAGCAGTTTTCGAGGAAGTGAAAAACTGTTTTTT. This sequence encodes CASSFRGSEKLFF.

Many counts were recorded for this clonotype. The chain couples TRBV29-1 to TRBJ1-1; tentative D call: TRBD1 (5 bases). The germline V gene encodes CDR1 SQVTM and CDR2 ANQGSEA. CDR3 length: 13 amino acids. The V and J ends lost 3 bases and 5 bases respectively, with 13 bases between them. The DNA for the CDR3 is TGCAGCGTTGACTCGCGGGGCGGGACTGAAGCTTTCTTT. Its protein is CSVDSRGGTEAFF.

The chain is built from TRBV5-1 and TRBJ2-1; D gene unclear. This CDR3 comprises 13 residues. Trimming removed 0 bases at V and 9 bases at J, with 10 bases between. Germline CDR1 and CDR2: SGHRS and YFSETQ. CDR3 sequence: CASSLGEDGEQFF. The CDR3, as DNA: TGCGCCAGCAGCTTGGGGGAAGACGGTGAGCAGTTCTTC.

J is TRBJ2-1 and V is TRBV20-1; weak D call: TRBD2 (5 bases). The CDR3 covers 11 residues. The V end lost 7 bases, the J end lost 9 bases, and 13 bases lay between the germline ends. Germline CDR1 DFQATT, CDR2 SNEGSKA (reference sequence). The CDR3 coding sequence is TGCAGTGTCGAGCGGTCCCGTGAGCAGTTCTTC. Translation gives CSVERSREQFF.